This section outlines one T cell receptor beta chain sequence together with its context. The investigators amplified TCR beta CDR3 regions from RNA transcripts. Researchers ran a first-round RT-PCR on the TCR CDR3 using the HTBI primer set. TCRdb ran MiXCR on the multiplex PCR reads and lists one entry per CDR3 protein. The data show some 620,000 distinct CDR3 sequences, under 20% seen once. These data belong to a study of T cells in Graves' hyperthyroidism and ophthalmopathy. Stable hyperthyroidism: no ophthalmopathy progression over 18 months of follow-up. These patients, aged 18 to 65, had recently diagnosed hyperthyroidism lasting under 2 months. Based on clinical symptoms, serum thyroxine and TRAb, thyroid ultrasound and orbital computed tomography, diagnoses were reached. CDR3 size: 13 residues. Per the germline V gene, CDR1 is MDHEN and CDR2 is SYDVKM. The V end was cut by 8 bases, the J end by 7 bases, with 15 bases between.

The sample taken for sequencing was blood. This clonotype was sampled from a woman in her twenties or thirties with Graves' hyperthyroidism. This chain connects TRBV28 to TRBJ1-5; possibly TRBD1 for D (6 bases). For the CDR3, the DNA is TGTGCCAGCGGGGGGGGCTCATGGCAGCCCCAGCATTTT. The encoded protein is CASGGGSWQPQHF.